Described below is a single T cell receptor beta chain sequence and its context. Its target is unknown. This record belongs to a study of T cells after yellow fever vaccination. Overall study: Any fraction with a low cell number was prepared using SMART-Seq v4 Ultra Low Input.

Whole-study results and caveats: Subsequent to the booster, the majority of primary-vaccination clones reappeared (around 97% CD4, around 85% CD8). By day 5 rather than day 15, the secondary response had peaked, though it was weaker.

There are 14 residues in the CDR3. The V end lost 4 bases, the J end lost 0 bases, and 11 bases lay between the germline ends. The germline V gene encodes CDR1 DFQATT and CDR2 SNEGSKA (reference sequence). UMIs and a universal primer site were added when TCR cDNA was made by 5'RACE template switching. TCRdb re-analysed the 5' RACE reads in MiXCR, keeping a single row per CDR3 protein. The sample lists 310,000 or so distinct CDR3 sequences; 3.6% were seen once. The source material was PBMCs, sampled on the day of the yellow fever booster vaccination. This sequence was found in a man between 18 and 29 years old who received the YFV17D yellow fever vaccine. The chain has TRBV20-1 and TRBJ2-3; either TRBD1 or TRBD2 may supply D (5 bases each). CDR3 DNA: TGCAGTGCTATGACGGGGCCTAGCACAGATACGCAGTATTTT. Protein product: CSAMTGPSTDTQYF.